This T cell receptor beta chain was profiled in a study of blood T cell repertoires in COVID-19. Turning to the study itself: Collection of acute and convalescent COVID-19 samples took place in the United States, Italy and Spain. In each case, the material was cDNA or gDNA derived from T cells, B-cell-depleted T cells, or PBMCs.

V was pared by 7 bases and J by 6 bases, with 16 bases between. Germline CDR1 and CDR2: SEHNR and FQNEAQ (reference sequence). CDR3 size: 14 residues. As originally analysed: Reference gene primer amplification gave estimated nucleated cell counts. TCRdb's table, derived via immunoSEQ multiplex PCR, lists solely in-frame clones and lacks some. V and J calls and clone size are as listed in that table; D and trimming were resolved from the DNA. The sample shows approximately 110,000 clones, 70% to 90% of them seen only once. Sequenced input: peripheral blood. V and J are TRBV7-9 and TRBJ2-1, with D possibly being TRBD2 (5 bases). This sequence originates from a human donor in a cohort sampled during active COVID-19. The CDR3 reads CASTEAGWPNEQFF. CDR3 DNA: TGTGCCAGCACCGAGGCGGGTTGGCCCAATGAGCAGTTCTTC.